These T cell receptor beta chains were read from a single sample in a study of post-analysis software for immune sequencing data. MiXCR, applied by TCRdb to the PCR reads, yields one record per CDR3 protein. The table shows almost 700,000 distinct CDR3 sequences, with approximately 60% occurring only once. The sample taken for sequencing was blood. These receptors were obtained from a girl aged 2 to 10 with multiple sclerosis. Both conserved end residues are part of each CDR3. A D gene is named only where the DNA matches it firmly. Size values are once, few and many counts, or a class for expanded clones, and some rows have none.

>TRBV29-1|.|.|TRBJ2-7
CSVEEEGYSYEQYF
TGCAGCGTTGAAGAGGAGGGTTACAGCTACGAGCAGTACTTC
>TRBV10-3|.|TRBD1|TRBJ2-3
CAISDSDRDTDTQYF
TGTGCCATCAGTGATTCCGACAGGGACACAGATACGCAGTATTTT
>TRBV12-3/TRBV12-4|many|TRBD2|TRBJ2-5
CASSYGLAAKETQYF
TGTGCCAGCTCCTACGGGCTAGCGGCCAAAGAGACCCAGTACTTC
>TRBV6-1|.|.|TRBJ2-7
CASSGAGYEQYF
TGTGCCAGCAGTGGGGCAGGTTACGAGCAGTACTTC
>TRBV7-2|.|.|TRBJ2-5
CASSANQGKETQYF
TGTGCCAGCAGCGCCAACCAGGGAAAGGAGACCCAGTACTTC
>TRBV10-1|once|TRBD2|TRBJ2-3
CTSSEELAGITDTQYF
TGCACCAGCAGTGAAGAACTAGCGGGAATCACAGATACGCAGTATTTT
>TRBV6-6|.|TRBD2|TRBJ2-1
CASSYSREGYNEQFF
TGTGCCAGCAGTTACTCACGGGAGGGGTACAATGAGCAGTTCTTC
>TRBV19|.|TRBD2|TRBJ2-1
CASKVVAGDEQFF
TGTGCCAGTAAGGTAGTAGCGGGAGACGAGCAGTTCTTC
>TRBV7-9|.|.|TRBJ1-2
CASSLEARGYTF
TGTGCCAGCAGCTTAGAGGCGAGGGGCTACACCTTC
>TRBV2|few|TRBD2|TRBJ2-3
CASTEGLAGPTDTQYF
TGTGCCAGCACCGAGGGACTAGCGGGACCAACAGATACGCAGTATTTT
>TRBV1|once|.|TRBJ2-3
CTSSPLLGEDTQYF
TGCACCAGCTCTCCCTTGCTGGGGGAAGATACGCAGTATTTT
>TRBV27|few|.|TRBJ2-3
CASTLPSRTTQYF
TGTGCCAGCACCTTGCCCTCTAGGACTACGCAGTATTTT
>TRBV5-8|.|TRBD2|TRBJ2-1
CASNIAGTSGRYYNEQFF
TGTGCCAGCAACATAGCCGGGACTAGCGGGAGGTATTACAATGAGCAGTTCTTC
>TRBV7-9|.|.|TRBJ2-4
CASSPTGIAKNIQYF
TGTGCCAGCAGCCCCACGGGGATAGCCAAAAACATTCAGTACTTC
>TRBV29-1|.|.|TRBJ2-5
CSVEKRAQETQYF
TGCAGCGTTGAGAAGCGAGCACAAGAGACCCAGTACTTC
>TRBV4-3|few|TRBD1|TRBJ2-6
CASGSPGQGASGANVLTF
TGCGCCAGCGGCTCCCCGGGACAGGGGGCGTCCGGGGCCAACGTCCTGACTTTC
>TRBV4-3|.|.|TRBJ2-5
CASSQDGRRETQYF
TGCGCCAGCAGCCAAGATGGGCGTAGGGAGACCCAGTACTTC
>TRBV20-1|.|TRBD2|TRBJ2-2
CSATERESTGELFF
TGCAGTGCTACGGAGCGGGAGTCCACCGGGGAGCTGTTTTTT
>TRBV11-2|few|.|TRBJ2-1
CASSHPRTEVSYNEQFF
TGTGCCAGCAGCCATCCACGAACAGAGGTCTCCTACAATGAGCAGTTCTTC
>TRBV5-1|many|.|TRBJ2-3
CASSLSADTQYF
TGTGCCAGCAGCTTATCCGCAGATACGCAGTATTTT
>TRBV20-1|few|TRBD2|TRBJ2-5
CSAIASGSFKETQYF
TGCAGTGCCATCGCTAGCGGGAGTTTTAAAGAGACCCAGTACTTC
>TRBV6-2/TRBV6-3|.|.|TRBJ2-7
CASSYSRGPQTYEQYF
TGTGCCAGCAGTTACTCGAGGGGCCCTCAGACCTACGAGCAGTACTTC
>TRBV25-1|.|.|TRBJ2-4
CASMGQIDIQYF
TGTGCCAGCATGGGGCAGATAGACATTCAGTACTTC
>TRBV4-3|.|TRBD1|TRBJ2-1
CASRRNGQGNWDEQFF
TGCGCCAGCAGACGCAACGGACAGGGGAACTGGGATGAGCAGTTCTTC
>TRBV4-2|.|TRBD2|TRBJ2-1
CASSPTSLAEPYNEQFF
TGTGCCAGCAGCCCGACCTCTCTAGCGGAGCCCTACAATGAGCAGTTCTTC
>TRBV3-1|few|.|TRBJ2-5
CASSRDNEETQYF
TGTGCCAGCAGCCGGGATAACGAAGAGACCCAGTACTTC
>TRBV4-1|.|TRBD2|TRBJ2-3
CASSQAGGPDTQYF
TGCGCCAGCAGCCAAGCGGGAGGGCCAGATACGCAGTATTTT
>TRBV12-3/TRBV12-4|.|TRBD1|TRBJ2-3
CASSDRDRGRDTQYF
TGTGCCAGCAGTGACCGGGACAGGGGGCGAGATACGCAGTATTTT
>TRBV11-2|few|TRBD2|TRBJ2-3
CASSPRTSELTDTQYF
TGTGCCAGCAGCCCCCGGACTAGCGAGTTAACAGATACGCAGTATTTT
>TRBV7-9|.|.|TRBJ1-5
CASSLGAGDSNQPQHF
TGTGCCAGCAGCTTAGGGGCAGGAGATAGCAATCAGCCCCAGCATTTT
>TRBV15|.|.|TRBJ1-1
CATSRVAGSEAFF
TGTGCCACCAGCAGAGTTGCGGGATCTGAAGCTTTCTTT
>TRBV12-3/TRBV12-4|.|.|TRBJ2-1
CASSKVEAYNEQFF
TGTGCCAGCAGTAAAGTGGAGGCCTACAATGAGCAGTTCTTC
>TRBV27|.|.|TRBJ2-3
CASSLSGGGSDTQYF
TGTGCCAGCAGTTTATCTGGAGGGGGATCAGATACGCAGTATTTT
>TRBV7-2|.|.|TRBJ2-5
CASSLVGGDYQETQYF
TGTGCCAGCAGCTTAGTCGGCGGAGATTACCAAGAGACCCAGTACTTC
>TRBV29-1|.|.|TRBJ2-1
CSGYRIYNEQFF
TGCAGCGGCTACAGGATCTACAATGAGCAGTTCTTC
>TRBV5-6|few|.|TRBJ2-5
CASSFYRGLQETQYF
TGTGCCAGCAGCTTCTATCGAGGGCTCCAAGAGACCCAGTACTTC
>TRBV7-2|.|.|TRBJ1-2
CASSLRQYTYGYTF
TGTGCCAGCAGCTTAAGACAGTACACTTATGGCTACACCTTC
>TRBV12-3/TRBV12-4|.|TRBD2|TRBJ2-3
CASTHYSGGPDSQYF
TGTGCCAGCACCCACTATAGCGGGGGGCCCGATTCGCAGTATTTT
>TRBV5-1|once|.|TRBJ2-7
CASSSGHQSSEQYF
TGCGCCAGCAGCTCGGGGCACCAAAGCTCCGAGCAGTACTTC
>TRBV19|.|TRBD2|TRBJ2-1
CASSIGGGPVSYNEQFF
TGTGCCAGTAGTATTGGCGGGGGGCCTGTCTCCTACAATGAGCAGTTCTTC
>TRBV4-1|.|TRBD2|TRBJ2-7
CASSQEVAGAEQYF
TGCGCCAGCAGCCAAGAAGTAGCGGGAGCCGAGCAGTACTTC